Below are 10 T cell receptor beta chains sequenced from a single sample in a study of blood T cell repertoires in COVID-19. Sequencing was performed with immunoSEQ multiplex PCR; in TCRdb, only in-frame clones are kept and a portion is missing. The sample lists a few hundred thousand clones, about 90% occurring once. What was sequenced was peripheral blood. These receptors all stem from a woman in her 30s with COVID-19, enrolled during active disease.

This clone was detected a few times. The chain uses TRBV4-2 and TRBJ2-3; no firm D call. V lost 0 bases and J 2 bases, leaving 6 bases between the germline ends. Germline CDR1 reads LGHNA; CDR2 reads YNFKEQ. CDR3 size: 14 residues. CDR3 in DNA: TGTGCCAGCAGCCAAGATCAGGACACAGATACGCAGTATTTT. As protein: CASSQDQDTDTQYF.

This chain links TRBV15 with TRBJ1-1; D is possibly TRBD1 (5 bases). The CDR3 runs to 15 residues. CDR1 and CDR2 from the germline V gene are LNHNV and YYDKDF (reference sequence). V was clipped by 3 bases and J by 3 bases, with 14 bases between them. This chain's CDR3 is CATSSRRGFDTEAFF. The CDR3 nucleotides are TGTGCCACCAGCAGCAGGCGGGGCTTTGACACTGAAGCTTTCTTT.

The J gene is TRBJ1-1, the V gene TRBV11-2; maybe TRBD1 (5 bases). The CDR3 contains 15 residues. V was trimmed by 3 bases and J by 2 bases, leaving 13 bases between them. Germline V gives CDR1 SGHAT, CDR2 FQNNGV. The CDR3 protein is CASSFVQGRNTEAFF. The CDR3 coding sequence is TGTGCCAGCAGCTTTGTGCAGGGCCGAAACACTGAAGCTTTCTTT.

The gene calls are TRBV5-1 and TRBJ1-1; a weak D match, TRBD1 (6 bases). The V gene's germline CDR1 is SGHRS and CDR2 YFSETQ. This CDR3 region has 15 residues. V gave up 0 bases and J gave up 0 bases, with 9 bases separating them. Here the CDR3 DNA reads TGCGCCAGCAGCTTGGGGGACATAGTGAACACTGAAGCTTTCTTT. It yields the protein CASSLGDIVNTEAFF.

The J gene is TRBJ1-5, the V gene TRBV19; unclear D gene. V was shortened by 4 bases and J by 1 base, with 11 bases between the two germline ends. The CDR3 contains 15 residues. Germline V gives CDR1 LNHDA, CDR2 SQIVND (reference sequence). The CDR3 loop is CASSKEVKSNQPQHF. Here the CDR3 DNA reads TGTGCCAGTAGTAAGGAGGTAAAGAGCAATCAGCCCCAGCATTTT.

The chain carries TRBV3-1 (or the pseudogene TRBV3-2) and TRBJ1-2; D is uncertain. CDR1 and CDR2 (germline): LGHDT, YNNKEL (reference sequence). The CDR3 has 13 amino acids. Trimming removed 1 base at V and 5 bases at J, with 8 bases between. The CDR3 loop is CASSQGRVYGYTF. CDR3 bases: TGTGCCAGCAGCCAAGGGAGGGTATATGGCTACACCTTC.

The rearrangement links TRBV28 to TRBJ1-5; 8 bases agree with TRBD1. The germline V gene has CDR1 MDHEN and CDR2 SYDVKM. J was trimmed by 4 bases and V by 6 bases; bases with no gene match: 5. CDR3 length equals 14 residues. CDR3 loop: CASRRDRYNQPQHF. The CDR3 nucleotides are TGTGCCAGCAGACGGGACAGGTATAATCAGCCCCAGCATTTT.

The V call is TRBV10-3, the J call TRBJ1-5; tentatively, D is TRBD1 (5 bases). Trimming stripped 10 bases from V and 2 bases from J, with 15 bases between. Germline CDR1 is ENHRY and CDR2 is SYGVKD. This CDR3 region has 14 residues. The chain's CDR3 is CATAAGVGNQPQHF. The CDR3 coding sequence is TGTGCCACCGCGGCGGGGGTCGGCAATCAGCCCCAGCATTTT.

This chain's CDR3 is CASSSGTVYQPQHF. DNA for the CDR3: TGTGCCAGCAGCTCCGGGACAGTTTATCAGCCCCAGCATTTT. J is TRBJ1-5 and V is TRBV28, with 7 bases identical to TRBD1. The CDR3 runs 14 residues. Germline CDR1 MDHEN, CDR2 SYDVKM. Trimming removed 6 bases from V and 5 bases from J; junction bases left unmatched: 7. The full variable domain, completed using reference TRBV28 and TRBJ1-5, is DVKVTQSSRYLVKRTGEKVFLECVQDMDHENMFWYRQDPGLGLRLIYFSYDVKMKEKGDIPEGYSVSREKKERFSLILESASTNQTSMYLCASSSGTVYQPQHFGDGTRLSIL.

The chain links TRBV5-6 to TRBJ1-5; 9 positions match TRBD1. Trimming removed 2 bases from V and 4 bases from J; junction bases left unmatched: 4. This CDR3 contains 15 residues. Germline V lookup: CDR1 SGHDT, CDR2 YYEEEE. The CDR3 nucleotides read TGTGCCAGCAGCTTCGGGACAGGGTTTAATCAGCCCCAGCATTTT. It translates to CASSFGTGFNQPQHF.